This entry lists 22 T cell receptor beta chains sequenced from one sample in a study of OX40 agonist ivuxolimab in advanced cancers. Repertoires were generated with immunoSEQ multiplex PCR, while TCRdb's copy carries only in-frame clones and drops some. The sample records 55,000 to 75,000 clones, 85% being singletons. The input for sequencing was CD4+ or CD8+ T cells sorted from blood, taken in a trial of the OX40 agonist ivuxolimab. The receptors were gathered from an adult with an advanced solid tumor such as melanoma, head and neck, liver or kidney cancer.

This clone was counted only a few times. This chain joins TRBV28 and TRBJ2-3, with 7 bases identical to TRBD2. V lost 4 bases and J lost 3; bases outside the gene matches: 7. CDR1 MDHEN and CDR2 SYDVKM come from the germline V gene. The CDR3 runs to 15 residues. In nucleotides, the CDR3 is TGTGCCAGCAGTTATCTGGGCGGGGGAACAGATACGCAGTATTTT. This sequence encodes CASSYLGGGTDTQYF.

The rearrangement links TRBV21-1 to TRBJ1-3. TRBV21-1 is noted as a pseudogene. This CDR3 is built from 15 residues. The CDR3 DNA is TGTGCCAGCAGCAATTACAGGAGGTCTGGAAACACCATATATTTT. Translation gives CASSNYRRSGNTIYF.

The chain joins TRBV18 to TRBJ1-5, with unresolved D. CDR1 is KGHSH and CDR2 is LQKENI in the germline V gene. There are 15 residues in the CDR3. V was clipped by 6 bases and J by 7 bases, with 19 bases between them. CDR3 protein: CASSPFGVVGQPQHF. The CDR3 nucleotides are TGTGCCAGCTCCCCTTTTGGGGTGGTCGGCCAGCCCCAGCATTTT. Combining the CDR3 with reference TRBV18 and TRBJ1-5 gives the whole variable domain NAGVMQNPRHLVRRRGQEARLRCSPMKGHSHVYWYRQLPEEGLKFMVYLQKENIIDESGMPKERFSAEFPKEGPSILRIQQVVRGDSAAYFCASSPFGVVGQPQHFGDGTRLSIL.

The rearrangement joins TRBV6-5 to TRBJ2-7; TRBD2 matches 13 bases. Per the germline V gene, CDR1 is MNHEY and CDR2 is SVGAGI. Trimming at V came to 4 bases and at J to 5 bases, leaving 5 bases not matched to a gene. The CDR3 sequence is 15 residues long. For the CDR3, the DNA is TGTGCCAGCAGTTTACTAGCGGGAGGGCCCAACGAGCAGTACTTC. Translated: CASSLLAGGPNEQYF.

V and J are TRBV7-3 and TRBJ1-2; 7 nucleotides agree with TRBD1. The V segment lost 5 bases and the J segment 6 bases; nucleotides outside the gene matches: 12. This CDR3 is built from 15 residues. CDR1 SGHTA and CDR2 FQGTGA come from the germline V gene. The CDR3 reads CASSPGGGGFHGYTF. CDR3 in DNA: TGTGCCAGCAGCCCCGGGGGAGGGGGCTTCCATGGCTACACCTTC.

The chain links TRBV5-4 to TRBJ1-4; TRBD1 aligns across 9 bases. Germline values: CDR1 SGHNT, CDR2 YYREEE (reference sequence). The V segment lost 4 bases and the J segment 6 bases; nucleotides outside the gene matches: 7. This CDR3 region has 15 residues. DNA of the CDR3: TGTGCCAGCAGCCGAGCCGGGACAGGGTATGAAAAACTGTTTTTT. Amino acids: CASSRAGTGYEKLFF.

The chain combines TRBV5-1 with TRBJ2-6; possibly TRBD1 or TRBD2 for D (5 bases each). Germline CDR1 and CDR2: SGHRS and YFSETQ. V was cut by 5 bases and J by 0 bases, with 12 bases left in between. This CDR3 has 16 amino acids. The CDR3 DNA reads TGCGCCAGCAGAGGGGACCGCGACTCTGGGGCCAACGTCCTGACTTTC. Its protein product is CASRGDRDSGANVLTF.

V is TRBV6-1 and J is TRBJ2-2; TRBD1 might be the D (6 bases). Germline V gives CDR1 MNHNS, CDR2 SASEGT. The CDR3 covers 14 residues. V was shortened by 4 bases and J by 4 bases, with 10 bases between the two germline ends. CDR3: CASSAGQFTGELFF. CDR3 bases: TGTGCCAGCAGTGCCGGACAGTTCACCGGGGAGCTGTTTTTT.

V is TRBV2 and J is TRBJ1-1; TRBD1 agrees at 10 bases. The CDR3 extends over 13 amino acids. Germline V CDR1 and CDR2: SNHLY, FYNNEI. V gave up 10 bases and J gave up 6 bases; unmatched junction bases: 8. CDR3: CANSGTGAAEAFF. CDR3 DNA sequence: TGTGCCAATTCCGGGACAGGGGCGGCTGAAGCTTTCTTT.

CDR3 residues: CASSERHLYEQYF. The CDR3 bases are TGTGCCAGCAGTGAACGGCACCTCTACGAGCAGTACTTC. V is TRBV25-1 and J is TRBJ2-7, with unresolved D. The V gene lost 2 bases and the J gene lost 3 bases, with 8 bases spanning the gap. Germline CDR1 and CDR2: MGHDK and SYGVNS. This CDR3 has 13 residues.

This sequence joins TRBV6-5 and TRBJ1-5, with TRBD1 as a possible D gene (5 bases). The CDR3 runs 15 residues. The V gene lost 6 bases and the J gene lost 2 bases, with 14 bases spanning the gap. Germline V CDR1 and CDR2: MNHEY, SVGAGI. For the CDR3, the DNA is TGTGCCAGCAGCCCCGACAGTCTTGGCAATCAGCCCCAGCATTTT. As protein: CASSPDSLGNQPQHF.

The chain uses TRBV28 and TRBJ2-7, with TRBD2 identical over 8 bases. The germline gives CDR1 MDHEN, CDR2 SYDVKM. The CDR3 covers 15 residues. Trimming cost V 2 bases and J 7 bases; bases outside gene matches: 10. The CDR3 region is CASSLRAERGKEQYF. CDR3 nucleotide sequence: TGTGCCAGCAGTTTAAGGGCAGAGCGGGGGAAAGAGCAGTACTTC.

Here the CDR3 reads CASGGLTGSNSPLHF. The CDR3 region has the DNA TGTGCCAGCGGGGGACTGACAGGGAGCAATTCACCCCTCCACTTT. J is TRBJ1-6 and V is TRBV25-1; TRBD1 agrees at 7 bases. From germline, CDR1 is MGHDK and CDR2 SYGVNS. This CDR3 has 15 residues. With V trimmed by 8 bases and J by 7 bases, 11 bases remained unmatched.

The chain couples TRBV6-1 to TRBJ2-6; D is unresolved. Looked up from germline, CDR1 is MNHNS and CDR2 is SASEGT. Trimming stripped 6 bases from V and 0 bases from J, with 9 bases between. The CDR3 is 15 residues long. CDR3 sequence: CASRPGDSGANVLTF. CDR3 nucleotide sequence: TGTGCCAGCAGACCCGGAGACTCTGGGGCCAACGTCCTGACTTTC.

The chain recombines TRBV23-1 with TRBJ1-4; D gene uncertain. TRBV23-1 has ORF status, its function being uncertain. The CDR3 length is 12 residues. V was pared by 7 bases and J by 8 bases, with 11 bases between. The CDR3 coding sequence is TGCGCCAGCACCGAGCCTGGGGAAAAACTGTTTTTT. The encoded protein is CASTEPGEKLFF.

CDR3: CASNLRQAGEQFF. In nucleotides, the CDR3 is TGTGCCAGCAACCTTAGACAGGCTGGGGAGCAGTTCTTC. The chain couples TRBV27 to TRBJ2-1; a possible D gene is TRBD1 (6 bases). V gave up 7 bases and J gave up 10 bases, with 17 bases separating them. Germline CDR1 and CDR2: MNHEY and SMNVEV (reference sequence). The CDR3 is made up of 13 amino acids.

The J gene is TRBJ1-3, the V gene TRBV15; D is possibly TRBD1 (6 bases). Looked up from germline, CDR1 is LNHNV and CDR2 is YYDKDF (reference sequence). The CDR3 loop spans 15 amino acids. V was trimmed by 1 base and J by 2 bases, leaving 9 bases between them. In nucleotides, the CDR3 is TGTGCCACCAGCAGAGGGAGGGGGACTGGAAACACCATATATTTT. It specifies CATSRGRGTGNTIYF. The full variable domain, with the rest looked up from reference TRBV15 and TRBJ1-3, is DAMVIQNPRYQVTQFGKPVTLSCSQTLNHNVMYWYQQKSSQAPKLLFHYYDKDFNNEADTPDNFQSRRPNTSFCFLDIRSPGLGDTAMYLCATSRGRGTGNTIYFGEGSWLTVV.

The chain couples TRBV7-7 to TRBJ2-7, with 9 bases that match TRBD1. V gave up 5 bases and J gave up 6 bases; unmatched junction bases: 8. Per germline, CDR1 SSHAT and CDR2 FNYEAQ (reference sequence). This CDR3 has 14 amino acids. CDR3 sequence: CASSRRTGAGEQYF. In DNA, the CDR3 is TGTGCCAGCAGCCGCCGGACAGGGGCGGGCGAGCAGTACTTC.

This chain connects TRBV6-1 to TRBJ2-7; D not certain. The CDR3 is 14 residues long. V lost 2 bases and J 2 bases, leaving 10 bases between the germline ends. Germline V gives CDR1 MNHNS, CDR2 SASEGT. CDR3 DNA sequence: TGTGCCAGCAGTGAAATGCCAACAACCTACGAGCAGTACTTC. This encodes CASSEMPTTYEQYF.

V usage is TRBV28 and J usage is TRBJ1-4; D perhaps matches TRBD1 (6 bases). With 5 bases removed from V and 4 bases from J, the gap between germline ends came to 26 bases. CDR3 size: 19 residues. Germline assignment: CDR1 MDHEN and CDR2 SYDVKM. The CDR3 reads CASSPTSGAAIGGNEKLFF. The CDR3 nucleotides read TGTGCCAGCAGTCCTACCTCGGGGGCCGCTATTGGTGGTAATGAAAAACTGTTTTTT.

CDR3 in DNA: TGTGCCAGCGCAAGGGTAGCCCCCGGGGGCTCACCCCTCCACTTT. It specifies CASARVAPGGSPLHF. The chain employs TRBV6-5 and TRBJ1-6, with a weak D call TRBD1 (6 bases). Germline-derived CDR1 and CDR2 are MNHEY and SVGAGI. This CDR3 is built from 15 residues. Trimming removed 8 bases from V and 10 bases from J, with 21 bases in between.

This chain joins TRBV18 and TRBJ1-1; D is possibly TRBD1 (5 bases). The ends were cut back, 3 bases at V and 7 bases at J, with 9 bases in the middle. CDR1 is KGHSH, CDR2 LQKENI, per germline. This CDR3 is 12 amino acids long. CDR3 DNA: TGTGCCAGCTCACCGGGGGGGGGTGAAGCTTTCTTT. Amino acids: CASSPGGGEAFF.